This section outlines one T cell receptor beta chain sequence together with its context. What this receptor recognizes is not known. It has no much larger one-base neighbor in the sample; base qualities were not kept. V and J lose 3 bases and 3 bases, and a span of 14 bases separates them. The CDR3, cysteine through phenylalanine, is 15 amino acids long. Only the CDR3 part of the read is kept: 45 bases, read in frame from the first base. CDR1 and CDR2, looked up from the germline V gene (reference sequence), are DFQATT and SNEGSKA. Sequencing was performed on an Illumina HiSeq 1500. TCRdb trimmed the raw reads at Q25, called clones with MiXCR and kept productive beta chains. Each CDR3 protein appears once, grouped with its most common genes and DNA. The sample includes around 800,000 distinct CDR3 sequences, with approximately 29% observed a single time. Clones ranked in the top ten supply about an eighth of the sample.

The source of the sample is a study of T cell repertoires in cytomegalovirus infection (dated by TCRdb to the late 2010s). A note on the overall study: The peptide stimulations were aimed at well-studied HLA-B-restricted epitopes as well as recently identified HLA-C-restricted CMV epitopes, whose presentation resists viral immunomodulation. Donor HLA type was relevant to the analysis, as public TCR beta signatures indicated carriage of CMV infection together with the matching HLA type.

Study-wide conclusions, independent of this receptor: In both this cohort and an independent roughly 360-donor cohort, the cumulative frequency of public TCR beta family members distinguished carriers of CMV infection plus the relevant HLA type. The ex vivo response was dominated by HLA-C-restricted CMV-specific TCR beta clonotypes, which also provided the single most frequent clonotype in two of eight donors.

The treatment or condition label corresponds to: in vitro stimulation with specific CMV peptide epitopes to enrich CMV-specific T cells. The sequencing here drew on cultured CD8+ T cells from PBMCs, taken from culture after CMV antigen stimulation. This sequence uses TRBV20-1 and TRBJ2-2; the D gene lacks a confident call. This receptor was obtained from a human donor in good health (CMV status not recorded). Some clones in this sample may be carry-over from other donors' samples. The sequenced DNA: TGCAGTGCTAGGACGTACCGACCTGACACCGGGGAGCTGTTTTTT. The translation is CSARTYRPDTGELFF.